A single T cell receptor (beta chain) is shown here with its context. These data originate in a study of monozygotic twins with inflammatory bowel disease. From the 5' RACE reads, TCRdb lists one entry per CDR3 protein and no DNA. The sample holds around 150,000 distinct CDR3 sequences. Germline values: CDR1 MNHEY, CDR2 SVGAGI. There are 15 residues in the CDR3. This TCR was sampled from a human donor with ulcerative colitis or Crohn's disease, or a healthy co-twin of an affected twin (not recorded which). Sequenced sample: blood. The rearrangement uses TRBV6-5 and TRBJ1-4; TCRdb picks TRBD1, but there is no DNA to check that call. CDR3 amino acids: CASSYSQGAQEKLFF.